This TCR beta chain originates from a study of CD8+ T cells in alopecia areata. Treatment in this sample: oral pan-JAK inhibitor, 5-10 mg twice daily. Extracted RNA was reverse transcribed into cDNA, the sequencing template. Repertoires were generated with immunoSEQ multiplex PCR, while TCRdb's copy carries only in-frame clones and drops some. The top ten hold under 1.5% of the sample, which has approximately 210,000 clones, about three fifths seen once. This CDR3 is built from 16 residues. V was clipped by 4 bases and J by 7 bases, with 20 bases between them. Germline CDR1 and CDR2: MGHRA and YSYEKL.

The chain couples TRBV4-1 to TRBJ2-1, with a weak D call TRBD2 (6 bases). Sample: CD4+ T cells sorted from blood, taken around week 50, from a patient treated with tofacitinib. The sequence was obtained from a human donor with alopecia areata. The DNA of the CDR3 is TGCGCCAGCAGCCGAACTCGGGACCCGGCGGGGAATGAGCAGTTCTTC. Translated, it gives CASSRTRDPAGNEQFF.